The clone carrying this T cell receptor (beta chain) was seen just once. The data belong to a study of T cell changes during pregnancy in multiple sclerosis. Clones were sequenced by immunoSEQ multiplex PCR, and TCRdb holds only the in-frame ones, with some missing. In the table there are under 95,000 clones, around 92% of which are singletons. This CDR3 has 14 residues. From germline, CDR1 is SGDLS and CDR2 YYNGEE. The V end was cut by 0 bases, the J end by 6 bases, with 10 bases between. The V gene is TRBV9, the J gene TRBJ1-5; D remains ambiguous. Sequences were derived from peripheral blood, sampled after pregnancy. The sequence came from a female donor in good health, enrolled as a control in a pregnancy study. This chain's CDR3 is CASSVDVGSQPQHF. The CDR3 DNA sequence: TGTGCCAGCAGCGTAGACGTGGGGAGTCAGCCCCAGCATTTT.